Below, one T cell receptor (beta chain) is given with its context. Its matching antigen is unknown. This entry is derived from a study of metastatic and nonmetastatic thyroid tumors. On the study more broadly: It was across blood and tumor or nodule tissue from malignant and benign thyroid patients that repertoires were compared. Study observations and caveats: The study reportedly found significantly higher TCR beta diversity in malignant thyroid tumors than benign nodules, in blood and tumor.

Authors' data handling: For papillary thyroid cancer, a distant-metastasis classifier was constructed from CDR3 differences observed across clinicopathological groups. TCRdb re-called the PCR reads with MiXCR. The V and J calls and clone size come from TCRdb's table, not from the authors' own analysis. The table records around 52,000 clones, 25% to 30% of them present only once. Patients underwent thyroid surgery, and none had received any treatment before it. The clonotype was recovered from a female donor with papillary thyroid cancer or a benign thyroid nodule (not recorded which). Some clones in this sample may be carry-over from other donors' samples. The sequencing input was blood.

The CDR3 here is CASSFPGYNEQFF. CDR3 coding DNA: TGTGCCAGCAGTTTCCCGGGGTACAATGAGCAGTTCTTC. The chain couples TRBV12-3 or TRBV12-4 to TRBJ2-1; perhaps TRBD2 as D (5 bases). The CDR3 extends over 13 amino acids. The V gene lost 3 bases and the J gene lost 4 bases, with 7 bases spanning the gap.